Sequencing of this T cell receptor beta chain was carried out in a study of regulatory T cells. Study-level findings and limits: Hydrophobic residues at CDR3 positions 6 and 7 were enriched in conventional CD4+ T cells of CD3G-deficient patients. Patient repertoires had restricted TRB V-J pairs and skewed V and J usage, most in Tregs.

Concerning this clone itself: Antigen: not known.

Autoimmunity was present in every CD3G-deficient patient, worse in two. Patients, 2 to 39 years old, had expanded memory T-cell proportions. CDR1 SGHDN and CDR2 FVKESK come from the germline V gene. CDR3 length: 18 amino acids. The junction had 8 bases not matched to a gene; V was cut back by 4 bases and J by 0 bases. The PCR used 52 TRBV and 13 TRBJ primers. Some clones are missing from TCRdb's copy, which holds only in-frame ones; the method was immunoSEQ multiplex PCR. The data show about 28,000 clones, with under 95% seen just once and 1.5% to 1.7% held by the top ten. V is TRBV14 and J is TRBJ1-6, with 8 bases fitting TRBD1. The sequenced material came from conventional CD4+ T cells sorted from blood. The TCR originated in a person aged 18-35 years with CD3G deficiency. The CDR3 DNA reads TGTGCCAGCAGCCCGAGACAGGGGCGACGCTCCTATAATTCACCCCTCCACTTT. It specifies CASSPRQGRRSYNSPLHF.